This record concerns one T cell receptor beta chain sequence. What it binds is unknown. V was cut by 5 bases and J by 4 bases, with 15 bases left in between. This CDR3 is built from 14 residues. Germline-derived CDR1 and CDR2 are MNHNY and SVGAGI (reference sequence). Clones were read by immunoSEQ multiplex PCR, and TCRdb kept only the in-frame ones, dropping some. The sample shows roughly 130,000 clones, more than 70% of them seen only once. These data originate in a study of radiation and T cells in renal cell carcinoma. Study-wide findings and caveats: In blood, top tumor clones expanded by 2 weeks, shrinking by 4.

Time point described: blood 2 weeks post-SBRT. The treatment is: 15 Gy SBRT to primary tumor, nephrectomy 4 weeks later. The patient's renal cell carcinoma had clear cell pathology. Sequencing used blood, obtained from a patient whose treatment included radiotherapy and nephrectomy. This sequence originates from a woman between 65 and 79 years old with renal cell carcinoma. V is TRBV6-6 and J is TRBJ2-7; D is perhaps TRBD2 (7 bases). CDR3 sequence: CASSRGAGVYEQYF. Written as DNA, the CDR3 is TGTGCCAGCAGTCGGGGGGCCGGGGTGTACGAGCAGTACTTC.